The source of this T cell receptor beta chain is a study of CD8+ T cells in alopecia areata. Whole-study results and caveats: Scalp sequencing captures resident alphabeta T cells of normal skin too. A great number of expanded lesional clones endured in scalp and blood during tofacitinib. Tofacitinib yielded significantly lower scalp clonality and fewer expanded CD8+ clones among the top 100.

As to treatment: oral pan-JAK inhibitor, 5-10 mg twice daily. CD4+ and CD8+ T cells were sorted from PBMCs stained for CD3, CD4 and CD8. Concerning this clone: Antigen specificity is unknown.

V lost 1 base and J 3 bases, leaving 9 bases between the germline ends. CDR1 SGHRS and CDR2 YFSETQ come from the germline V gene. The length of the CDR3 is 14 residues. RNA was isolated and reverse transcribed to cDNA, the sequencing template. The method was immunoSEQ multiplex PCR; TCRdb's version includes in-frame clones alone and lacks a portion of them. The data hold approximately 210,000 clones, with approximately 67% observed a single time. This chain joins TRBV5-1 and TRBJ2-3; no clear D gene. The specimen comprised CD4+ T cells sorted from blood, sampled at week 49, from a patient treated with tofacitinib. The TCR originated in a human donor with alopecia areata. In DNA, the CDR3 is TGCGCCAGCAGCTTGATAGGTGGGACAGATACGCAGTATTTT. This encodes CASSLIGGTDTQYF. The full variable domain, in which reference TRBV5-1 and TRBJ2-3 provide the parts outside the CDR3, is KAGVTQTPRYLIKTRGQQVTLSCSPISGHRSVSWYQQTPGQGLQFLFEYFSETQRNKGNFPGRFSGRQFSNSRSEMNVSTLELGDSALYLCASSLIGGTDTQYFGPGTRLTVL.